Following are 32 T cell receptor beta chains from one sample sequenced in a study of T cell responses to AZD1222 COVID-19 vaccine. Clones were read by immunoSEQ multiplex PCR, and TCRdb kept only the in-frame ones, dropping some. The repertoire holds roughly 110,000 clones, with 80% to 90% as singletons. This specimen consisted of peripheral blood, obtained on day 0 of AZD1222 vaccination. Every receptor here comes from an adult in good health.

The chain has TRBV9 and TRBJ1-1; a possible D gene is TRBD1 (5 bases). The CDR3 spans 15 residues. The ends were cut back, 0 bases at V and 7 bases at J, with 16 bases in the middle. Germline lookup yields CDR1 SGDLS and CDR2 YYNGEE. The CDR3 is CASSVEGQGFGEAFF. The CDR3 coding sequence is TGTGCCAGCAGCGTAGAAGGGCAGGGCTTTGGTGAAGCTTTCTTT.

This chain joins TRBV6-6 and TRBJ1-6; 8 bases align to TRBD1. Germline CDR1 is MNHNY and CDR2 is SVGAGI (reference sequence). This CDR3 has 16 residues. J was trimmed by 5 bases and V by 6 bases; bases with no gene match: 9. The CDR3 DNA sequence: TGTGCCAGCAGGTCCCGGACAGGGAGCGATAATTCACCCCTCCACTTT. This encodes CASRSRTGSDNSPLHF.

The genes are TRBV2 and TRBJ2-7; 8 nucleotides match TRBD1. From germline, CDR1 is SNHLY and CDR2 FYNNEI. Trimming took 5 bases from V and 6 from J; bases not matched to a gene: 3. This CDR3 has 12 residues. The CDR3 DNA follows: TGTGCCAGCAGTAGGACAGGGTTCGAGCAGTACTTC. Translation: CASSRTGFEQYF.

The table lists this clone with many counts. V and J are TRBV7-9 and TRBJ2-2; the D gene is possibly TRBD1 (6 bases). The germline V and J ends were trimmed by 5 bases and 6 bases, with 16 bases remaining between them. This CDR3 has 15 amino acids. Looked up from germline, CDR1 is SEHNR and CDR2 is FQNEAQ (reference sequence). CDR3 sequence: CASSPRDTSAGELFF. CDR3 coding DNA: TGTGCCAGCAGCCCACGGGACACCTCGGCCGGGGAGCTGTTTTTT.

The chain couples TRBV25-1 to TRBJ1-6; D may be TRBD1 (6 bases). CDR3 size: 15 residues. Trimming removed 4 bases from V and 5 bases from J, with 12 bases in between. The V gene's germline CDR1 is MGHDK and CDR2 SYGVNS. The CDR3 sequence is CASSAQQGNNSPLHF. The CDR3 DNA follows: TGTGCCAGCAGTGCCCAACAGGGAAATAATTCACCCCTCCACTTT.

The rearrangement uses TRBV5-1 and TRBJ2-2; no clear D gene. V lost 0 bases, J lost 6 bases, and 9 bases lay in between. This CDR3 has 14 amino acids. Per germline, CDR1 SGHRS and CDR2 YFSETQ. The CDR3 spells CASSLAEVPGELFF. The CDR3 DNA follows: TGCGCCAGCAGCTTGGCCGAGGTACCCGGGGAGCTGTTTTTT.

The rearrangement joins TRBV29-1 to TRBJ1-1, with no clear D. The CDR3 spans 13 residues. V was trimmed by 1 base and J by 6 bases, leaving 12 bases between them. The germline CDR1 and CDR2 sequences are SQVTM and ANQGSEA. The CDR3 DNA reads TGCAGCGTTGAAGCCCCCCTACTTGCTGAAGCTTTCTTT. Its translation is CSVEAPLLAEAFF.

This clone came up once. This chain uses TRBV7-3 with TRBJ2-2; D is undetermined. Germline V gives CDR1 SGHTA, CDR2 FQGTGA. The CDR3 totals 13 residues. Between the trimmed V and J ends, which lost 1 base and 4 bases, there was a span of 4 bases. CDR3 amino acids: CASSLRATGELFF. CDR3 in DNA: TGTGCCAGCAGCTTAAGGGCCACCGGGGAGCTGTTTTTT.

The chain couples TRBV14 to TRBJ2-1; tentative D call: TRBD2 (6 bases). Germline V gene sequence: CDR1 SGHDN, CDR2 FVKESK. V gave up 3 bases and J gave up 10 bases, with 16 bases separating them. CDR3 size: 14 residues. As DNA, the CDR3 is TGTGCCAGCAGCCATTTTCTCGGGGGAGAGGAGCAGTTCTTC. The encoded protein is CASSHFLGGEEQFF.

The CDR3 loop is CASSEAAQGAFSGNTIYF. Written as DNA, the CDR3 is TGTGCCAGCAGTGAAGCGGCACAGGGGGCTTTCTCTGGAAACACCATATATTTT. The chain uses TRBV6-1 and TRBJ1-3; 9 nucleotides match TRBD1. In germline, CDR1 is MNHNS, CDR2 SASEGT. Trimming at V came to 0 bases and at J to 0 bases, leaving 6 bases not matched to a gene. This CDR3 is built from 18 residues.

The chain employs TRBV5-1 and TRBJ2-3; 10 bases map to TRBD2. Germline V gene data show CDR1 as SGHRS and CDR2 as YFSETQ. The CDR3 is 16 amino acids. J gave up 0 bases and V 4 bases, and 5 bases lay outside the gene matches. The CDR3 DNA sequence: TGCGCCAGCAGCCGTTGGACTAGCGGTAGCACAGATACGCAGTATTTT. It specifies CASSRWTSGSTDTQYF. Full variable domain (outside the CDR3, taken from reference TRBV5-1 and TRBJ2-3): KAGVTQTPRYLIKTRGQQVTLSCSPISGHRSVSWYQQTPGQGLQFLFEYFSETQRNKGNFPGRFSGRQFSNSRSEMNVSTLELGDSALYLCASSRWTSGSTDTQYFGPGTRLTVL.

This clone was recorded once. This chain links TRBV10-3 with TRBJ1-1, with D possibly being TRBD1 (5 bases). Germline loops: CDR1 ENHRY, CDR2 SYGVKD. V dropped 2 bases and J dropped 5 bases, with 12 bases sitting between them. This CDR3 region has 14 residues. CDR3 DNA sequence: TGTGCCATCAGTGAGGACGCATACAGGACTGAAGCTTTCTTT. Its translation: CAISEDAYRTEAFF.

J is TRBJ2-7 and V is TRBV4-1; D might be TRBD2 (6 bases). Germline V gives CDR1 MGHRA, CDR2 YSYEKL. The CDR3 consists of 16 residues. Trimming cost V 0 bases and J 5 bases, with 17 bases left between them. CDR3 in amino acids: CASSQENTGVSNEQYF. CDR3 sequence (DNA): TGCGCCAGCAGCCAAGAAAATACGGGAGTCAGTAACGAGCAGTACTTC.

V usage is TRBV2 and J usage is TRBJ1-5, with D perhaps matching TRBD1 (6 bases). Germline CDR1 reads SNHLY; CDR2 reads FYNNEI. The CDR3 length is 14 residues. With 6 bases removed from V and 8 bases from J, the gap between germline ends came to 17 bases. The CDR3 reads CASSYTGSLEPQHF. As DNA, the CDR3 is TGTGCCAGCAGCTATACAGGGAGTTTGGAGCCCCAGCATTTT. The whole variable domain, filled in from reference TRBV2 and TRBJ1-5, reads EPEVTQTPSHQVTQMGQEVILRCVPISNHLYFYWYRQILGQKVEFLVSFYNNEISEKSEIFDDQFSVERPDGSNFTLKIRSTKLEDSAMYFCASSYTGSLEPQHFGDGTRLSIL.

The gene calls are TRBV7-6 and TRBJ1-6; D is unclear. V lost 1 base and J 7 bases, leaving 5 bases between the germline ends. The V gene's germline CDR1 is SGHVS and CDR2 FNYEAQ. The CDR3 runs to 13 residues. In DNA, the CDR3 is TGTGCCAGCAGCTTAGAAGGGAATTCACCCCTCCACTTT. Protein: CASSLEGNSPLHF.

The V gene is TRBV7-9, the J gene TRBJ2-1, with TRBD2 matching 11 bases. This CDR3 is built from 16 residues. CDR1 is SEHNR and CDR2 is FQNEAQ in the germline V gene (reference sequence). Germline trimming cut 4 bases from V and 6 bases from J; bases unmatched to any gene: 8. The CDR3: CASSSLSSGRFNEQFF. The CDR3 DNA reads TGTGCCAGCAGCTCATTATCTAGCGGGAGGTTCAATGAGCAGTTCTTC.

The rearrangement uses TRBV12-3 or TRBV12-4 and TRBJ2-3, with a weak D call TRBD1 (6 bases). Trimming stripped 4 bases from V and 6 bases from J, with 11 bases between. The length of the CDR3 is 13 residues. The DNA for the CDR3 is TGTGCCAGCAGTTACTACAGGGCTGATACGCAGTATTTT. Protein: CASSYYRADTQYF.

CDR3 in DNA: TGTGCCAGCAGCTCCAGGGGGGCGGGGAACACTGAAGCTTTCTTT. Amino acid sequence: CASSSRGAGNTEAFF. The chain links TRBV28 to TRBJ1-1; 7 nucleotides match TRBD1. This CDR3 contains 15 residues. V gave up 6 bases and J gave up 1 base; unmatched junction bases: 8. Germline assignment: CDR1 MDHEN and CDR2 SYDVKM.

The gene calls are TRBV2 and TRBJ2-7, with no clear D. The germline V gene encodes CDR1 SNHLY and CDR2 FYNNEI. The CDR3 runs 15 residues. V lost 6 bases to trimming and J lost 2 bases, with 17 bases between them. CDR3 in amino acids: CASRVEALGPYEQYF. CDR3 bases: TGTGCCAGCAGGGTCGAGGCCTTAGGCCCCTACGAGCAGTACTTC.

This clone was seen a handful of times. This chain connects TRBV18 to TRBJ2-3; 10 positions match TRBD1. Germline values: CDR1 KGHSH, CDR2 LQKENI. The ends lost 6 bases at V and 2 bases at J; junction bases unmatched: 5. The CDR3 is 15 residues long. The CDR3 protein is CASSPGQGITDTQYF. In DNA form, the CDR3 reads TGTGCCAGCTCCCCGGGACAGGGGATCACAGATACGCAGTATTTT. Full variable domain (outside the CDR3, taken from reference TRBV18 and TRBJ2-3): NAGVMQNPRHLVRRRGQEARLRCSPMKGHSHVYWYRQLPEEGLKFMVYLQKENIIDESGMPKERFSAEFPKEGPSILRIQQVVRGDSAAYFCASSPGQGITDTQYFGPGTRLTVL.

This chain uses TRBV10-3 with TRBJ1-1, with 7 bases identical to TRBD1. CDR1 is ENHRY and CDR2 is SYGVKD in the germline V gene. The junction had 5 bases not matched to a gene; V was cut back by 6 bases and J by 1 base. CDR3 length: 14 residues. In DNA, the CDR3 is TGTGCCATCAGGGGGACAGCCCAGAACACTGAAGCTTTCTTT. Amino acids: CAIRGTAQNTEAFF.

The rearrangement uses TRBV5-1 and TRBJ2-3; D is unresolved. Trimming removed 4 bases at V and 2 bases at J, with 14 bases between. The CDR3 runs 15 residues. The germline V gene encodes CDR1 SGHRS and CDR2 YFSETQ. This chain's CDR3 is CASSENLWDTDTQYF. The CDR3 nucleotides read TGCGCCAGCAGCGAAAACCTCTGGGACACAGATACGCAGTATTTT.

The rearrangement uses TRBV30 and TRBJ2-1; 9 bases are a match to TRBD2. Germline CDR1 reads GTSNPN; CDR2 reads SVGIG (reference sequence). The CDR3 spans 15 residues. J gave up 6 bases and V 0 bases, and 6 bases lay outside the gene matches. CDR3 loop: CAWSVLTSGPNEQFF. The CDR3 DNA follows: TGTGCCTGGAGTGTTTTGACTAGCGGACCCAATGAGCAGTTCTTC.

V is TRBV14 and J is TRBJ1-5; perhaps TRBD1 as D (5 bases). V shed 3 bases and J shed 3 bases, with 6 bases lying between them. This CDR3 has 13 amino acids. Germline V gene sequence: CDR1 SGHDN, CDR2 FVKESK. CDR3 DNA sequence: TGTGCCAGCAGCCAGGGACTCAATCAGCCCCAGCATTTT. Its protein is CASSQGLNQPQHF.

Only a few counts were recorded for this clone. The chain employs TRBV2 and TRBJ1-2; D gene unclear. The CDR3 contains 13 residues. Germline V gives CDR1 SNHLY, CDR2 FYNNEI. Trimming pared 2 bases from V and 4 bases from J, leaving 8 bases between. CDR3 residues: CASSENSVYGYTF. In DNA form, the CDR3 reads TGTGCCAGCAGTGAAAACTCTGTCTATGGCTACACCTTC. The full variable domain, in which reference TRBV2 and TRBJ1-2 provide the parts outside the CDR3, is EPEVTQTPSHQVTQMGQEVILRCVPISNHLYFYWYRQILGQKVEFLVSFYNNEISEKSEIFDDQFSVERPDGSNFTLKIRSTKLEDSAMYFCASSENSVYGYTFGSGTRLTVV.

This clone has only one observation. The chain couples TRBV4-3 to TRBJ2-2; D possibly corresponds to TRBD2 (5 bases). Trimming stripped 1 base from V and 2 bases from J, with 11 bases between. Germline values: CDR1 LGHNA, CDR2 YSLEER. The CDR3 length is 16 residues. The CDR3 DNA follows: TGCGCCAGCAGCCAAGCTTCGGCGGGTAACACCGGGGAGCTGTTTTTT. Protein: CASSQASAGNTGELFF.

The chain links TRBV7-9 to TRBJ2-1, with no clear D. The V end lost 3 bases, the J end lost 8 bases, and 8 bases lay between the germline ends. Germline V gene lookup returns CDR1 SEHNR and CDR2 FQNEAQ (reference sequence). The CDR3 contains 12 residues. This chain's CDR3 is CASSFRVDEQFF. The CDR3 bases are TGTGCCAGCAGCTTTAGGGTCGATGAGCAGTTCTTC.

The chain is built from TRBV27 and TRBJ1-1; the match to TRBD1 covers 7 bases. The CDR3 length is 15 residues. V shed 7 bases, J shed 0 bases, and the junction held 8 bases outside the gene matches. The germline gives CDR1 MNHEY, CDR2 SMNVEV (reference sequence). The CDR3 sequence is CASKTGSYMNTEAFF. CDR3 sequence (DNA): TGTGCCAGCAAGACAGGGAGTTATATGAACACTGAAGCTTTCTTT.

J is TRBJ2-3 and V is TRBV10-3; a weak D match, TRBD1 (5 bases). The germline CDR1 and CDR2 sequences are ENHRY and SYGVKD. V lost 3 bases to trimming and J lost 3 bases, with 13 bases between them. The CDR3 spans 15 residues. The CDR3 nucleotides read TGTGCCATCAGTGAAAGGGGCGTAGAGACAGATACGCAGTATTTT. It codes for CAISERGVETDTQYF.

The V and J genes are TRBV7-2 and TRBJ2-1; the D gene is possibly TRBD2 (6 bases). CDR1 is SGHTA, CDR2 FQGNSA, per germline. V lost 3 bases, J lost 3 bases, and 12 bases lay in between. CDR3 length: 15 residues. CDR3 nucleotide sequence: TGTGCCAGCAGCTTGACGGAGGGCCGCTACAATGAGCAGTTCTTC. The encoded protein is CASSLTEGRYNEQFF.

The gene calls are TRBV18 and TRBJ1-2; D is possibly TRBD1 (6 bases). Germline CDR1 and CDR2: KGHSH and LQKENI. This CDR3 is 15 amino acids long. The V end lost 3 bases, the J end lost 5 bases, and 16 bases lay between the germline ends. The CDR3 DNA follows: TGTGCCAGCTCACCTTCGTATGGACAGACTTATGGCTACACCTTC. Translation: CASSPSYGQTYGYTF.

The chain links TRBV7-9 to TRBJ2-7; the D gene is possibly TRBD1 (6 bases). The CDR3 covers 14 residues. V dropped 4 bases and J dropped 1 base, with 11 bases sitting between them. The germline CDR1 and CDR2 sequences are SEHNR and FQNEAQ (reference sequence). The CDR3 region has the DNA TGTGCCAGCAGCTCGACACAGGGATCCTACGAGCAGTACTTC. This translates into CASSSTQGSYEQYF.